One sample yielded the 27 T cell receptor beta chains listed below, sequenced in a study of T cells after yellow fever vaccination (dated by TCRdb to the late 2010s). To prepare the library, 5' RACE was applied. Data came from an Illumina HiSeq 2500. TCRdb handled the public reads itself, with Q25 trimming in fastp and clone calling in MiXCR, and kept productive beta chains. Rows are unified per CDR3 protein, each entry keeping the most common DNA and genes. Here the sample has 400,000 or so distinct CDR3 sequences; 6.2% occur a single time. The top ten clones comprise about 15% of the sample. This sample's treatment or condition label indicates: live attenuated yellow fever vaccine strain. The starting material was PBMCs, obtained 5 days after the yellow fever booster vaccination. The receptors derive from a man aged 25 to 40 who received the YFV17D yellow fever vaccine.

The chain has TRBV6-5 and TRBJ2-3, with D unresolved. The CDR3 runs to 12 residues. Trimming took 6 bases from V and 8 from J, leaving 12 bases between them. Germline values: CDR1 MNHEY, CDR2 SVGAGI. For the CDR3, the DNA is TGTGCCAGCAGCTACACGGCCGGTACGCAGTATTTT. As protein: CASSYTAGTQYF.

This rearrangement joins TRBV10-1 to TRBJ2-3; unclear D gene. The germline V gene encodes CDR1 WNHNN and CDR2 SYGVQD (reference sequence). V lost 4 bases and J 5 bases, leaving 7 bases between the germline ends. This CDR3 is built from 12 residues. CDR3 sequence (DNA): TGCGCCAGCAGTGCCCGACTAGATACGCAGTATTTT. Protein sequence: CASSARLDTQYF.

This clonotype was seen repeatedly, ten times or more. The junction does not match germline at one end; this may be a read error. V and J are TRBV7-7 and TRBJ2-2, with TRBD1 as a possible D gene (5 bases). The CDR3 is 13 amino acids. CDR1 SSHAT and CDR2 FNYEAQ come from the germline V gene (reference sequence). The DNA for the CDR3 is TGTGCTAGCAGCCCCGACAGAGGCGGGGAGCTGTTTTTT. This codes for CASSPDRGGELFF. The variable domain in full, completed from reference TRBV7-7 and TRBJ2-2, reads GAGVSQSPRYKVTKRGQDVTLRCDPISSHATLYWYQQALGQGPEFLTYFNYEAQPDKSGLPSDRFSAERPEGSISTLTIQRTEQRDSAMYRCASSPDRGGELFFGEGSRLTVL.

The genes are TRBV5-1 and TRBJ2-2; TRBD1 aligns across 9 bases. V lost 3 bases to trimming and J lost 4 bases; unmatched junction nucleotides: 4. The germline gives CDR1 SGHRS, CDR2 YFSETQ. The CDR3 consists of 15 residues. CDR3 in amino acids: CASSSGQGGTGELFF. CDR3 in DNA: TGCGCCAGCAGCTCGGGACAGGGCGGCACCGGGGAGCTGTTTTTT.

This clonotype turned up a few times. The V call is TRBV20-1, the J call TRBJ2-1, with 14 bases identical to TRBD2. Losses at the gene ends were 6 bases for V and 0 bases for J; bases not matched to a gene: 7. CDR3 length: 17 amino acids. Germline CDR1 DFQATT, CDR2 SNEGSKA (reference sequence). The CDR3 bases are TGCAGTGCCCCGGGACTAGCGGGAGCGCGCTCCTACAATGAGCAGTTCTTC. It is translated as CSAPGLAGARSYNEQFF.

In its sample, this clonotype was seen a few times. The chain recombines TRBV7-8 with TRBJ2-1; 11 positions match TRBD2. The trim removed 5 bases at V and 9 bases at J, leaving 3 bases unmatched. CDR1 is SGHVS and CDR2 is FQNEAQ in the germline V gene. The CDR3 runs 13 residues. This CDR3 reads CASSASGGLEQFF. DNA of the CDR3: TGTGCCAGCAGCGCTAGCGGGGGGCTTGAGCAGTTCTTC.

This clonotype was seen a handful of times. The rearrangement links TRBV20-1 to TRBJ2-3; 10 positions match TRBD2. The germline gives CDR1 DFQATT, CDR2 SNEGSKA (reference sequence). The trim removed 1 base at V and 4 bases at J, leaving 8 bases unmatched. The CDR3 spans 16 residues. CDR3 in DNA: TGCAGTGCTAGAGCCGTAGCGGGAGGAGCCCCAGATACGCAGTATTTT. Amino acids: CSARAVAGGAPDTQYF.

This clonotype showed up just a few times. V and J are TRBV5-1 and TRBJ2-5; TRBD1 matches at 11 bases. The CDR3 is made up of 15 amino acids. V was pared by 5 bases and J by 5 bases, with 8 bases of the junction left unmatched. Germline CDR1 and CDR2: SGHRS and YFSETQ. The DNA of the CDR3 is TGCGCCAGCAGGACTGGACAGGGGGCGGGTGAGACCCAGTACTTC. Protein product: CASRTGQGAGETQYF.

This clonotype was picked up many times. The CDR3 here is CASSLDGANTGELFF. The CDR3 DNA is TGCGCCAGCAGCCTGGACGGAGCGAACACCGGGGAGCTGTTTTTT. The chain links TRBV5-1 to TRBJ2-2; no firm D call. CDR1 is SGHRS and CDR2 is YFSETQ in the germline V gene. V was pared by 4 bases and J by 0 bases, with 10 bases between. The CDR3 loop spans 15 amino acids.

The chain recombines TRBV12-3 or TRBV12-4 with TRBJ2-3; D is ambiguous. The V end was cut by 3 bases, the J end by 2 bases, with 3 bases between. The CDR3 has 12 residues. The CDR3 DNA follows: TGTGCCAGCAGTTTCCCCACAGATACGCAGTATTTT. Encoded protein: CASSFPTDTQYF.

The chain links TRBV13 to TRBJ1-6; unclear D gene. V shed 3 bases and J shed 10 bases, with 7 bases lying between them. Germline V lookup: CDR1 PRHDT, CDR2 FYEKMQ (reference sequence). CDR3 length equals 12 residues. CDR3 coding DNA: TGTGCCAGCAGCTTCCGCCGGTCACCCCTCCACTTT. As protein: CASSFRRSPLHF.

The chain combines TRBV7-2 with TRBJ2-1; D possibly corresponds to TRBD2 (6 bases). The CDR3 sequence is 13 residues long. Trimming took off 4 bases at V and 4 bases at J, with 8 bases between the two ends. Looked up from germline, CDR1 is SGHTA and CDR2 is FQGNSA. Here the CDR3 reads CASSWTKYNEQFF. The CDR3 coding sequence is TGTGCCAGCAGCTGGACTAAATACAATGAGCAGTTCTTC.

This clonotype was counted at least ten times. The chain uses TRBV12-3 or TRBV12-4 and TRBJ2-1, with D possibly TRBD1 on 6 matching bases. V was pared by 5 bases and J by 9 bases, with 14 bases between. This CDR3 has 13 amino acids. CDR3 sequence reads: CASSPGQTVEQFF. Written as DNA, the CDR3 is TGTGCCAGCAGTCCAGGACAGACCGTTGAGCAGTTCTTC.

This clonotype was counted ten times or more. This CDR3 is CATSRDLPTQYF. DNA for the CDR3: TGTGCCACCAGCAGAGATCTTCCAACCCAGTACTTC. The rearrangement joins TRBV15 to TRBJ2-5; D unclear. V was cut by 0 bases and J by 8 bases, with 7 bases left in between. This CDR3 contains 12 residues. CDR1 is LNHNV and CDR2 is YYDKDF in the germline V gene (reference sequence).

This clonotype was seen repeatedly, ten times or more. This chain joins TRBV30 and TRBJ2-3, with 8 bases identical to TRBD2. Trimming cost V 2 bases and J 4 bases; bases outside gene matches: 2. The germline V gene encodes CDR1 GTSNPN and CDR2 SVGIG (reference sequence). The CDR3 extends over 13 amino acids. The CDR3: CAWSQAGADTQYF. Here the CDR3 DNA reads TGTGCCTGGAGTCAAGCGGGGGCAGATACGCAGTATTTT.

This clonotype appeared once. This sequence joins TRBV5-1 and TRBJ2-7, with D perhaps TRBD1 (5 bases). The ends were cut back, 7 bases at V and 3 bases at J, with 26 bases in the middle. The V gene's germline CDR1 is SGHRS and CDR2 YFSETQ. CDR3 size: 17 residues. Here the CDR3 DNA reads TGCGCCAGCCCCAACGGCGACACCAGGGTGGTGGACTACGAGCAGTACTTC. Translating it yields CASPNGDTRVVDYEQYF.

This clonotype has just a few counts. V is TRBV19 and J is TRBJ1-1; a possible D gene is TRBD1 (5 bases). Trimming pared 3 bases from V and 5 bases from J, leaving 13 bases between. CDR1 and CDR2 from the germline V gene are LNHDA and SQIVND (reference sequence). The CDR3 is 14 residues long. CDR3 residues: CASSIRPQGTEAFF. The CDR3 bases are TGTGCCAGTAGTATTCGGCCTCAGGGAACTGAAGCTTTCTTT.

The chain combines TRBV12-3 or TRBV12-4 with TRBJ1-5; TRBD1 might be the D (5 bases). V was trimmed by 3 bases and J by 7 bases, leaving 10 bases between them. CDR3 length equals 13 residues. The CDR3 region is CASSLAGQQPQHF. CDR3 DNA: TGTGCCAGCAGTTTGGCGGGGCAGCAGCCCCAGCATTTT.

The chain has TRBV5-4 and TRBJ2-5; 9 bases align to TRBD1. After removal of 4 bases from V and 5 bases from J, the junction contained 6 bases not matched to a gene. Germline V gene sequence: CDR1 SGHNT, CDR2 YYREEE (reference sequence). The CDR3 consists of 14 residues. CDR3 sequence: CASSATGGGETQYF. The CDR3 nucleotides read TGTGCCAGCAGCGCGACAGGGGGTGGTGAGACCCAGTACTTC. The full variable domain, with the rest looked up from reference TRBV5-4 and TRBJ2-5, is ETGVTQSPTHLIKTRGQQVTLRCSSQSGHNTVSWYQQALGQGPQFIFQYYREEENGRGNFPPRFSGLQFPNYSSELNVNALELDDSALYLCASSATGGGETQYFGPGTRLLVL.

This clonotype was observed at least ten times. The V and J genes are TRBV29-1 and TRBJ2-4; TRBD2 aligns across 13 bases. The V and J ends lost 3 bases and 9 bases, in that order; junction bases with no gene match: 8. The CDR3 totals 15 residues. Germline V CDR1 and CDR2: SQVTM, ANQGSEA. The DNA of the CDR3 is TGCAGCGTTGAGACTAGCGGGAGGTCTAATGCCATTCAGTACTTC. Amino acid sequence: CSVETSGRSNAIQYF.

This clonotype was recorded a few times. The chain uses TRBV28 and TRBJ2-1, with no clear D. The CDR3 spans 13 residues. Germline V gene sequence: CDR1 MDHEN, CDR2 SYDVKM. V was pared by 3 bases and J by 4 bases, with 7 bases between. The DNA of the CDR3 is TGTGCCAGCAGTTTCGTGGATTACAATGAGCAGTTCTTC. Encoded protein: CASSFVDYNEQFF.

The chain joins TRBV10-3 to TRBJ2-6; 8 bases align to TRBD2. In germline, CDR1 is ENHRY, CDR2 SYGVKD. The CDR3 contains 17 residues. V trimming: 3 bases; J trimming: 0 bases; junction bases outside the gene matches: 4. CDR3 nucleotides: TGTGCCATCAGTGATGGACTAGCACCCTCTGGGGCCAACGTCCTGACTTTC. It encodes CAISDGLAPSGANVLTF.

The chain recombines TRBV20-1 with TRBJ1-4, with D unresolved. The CDR3 runs 12 residues. Trimming cost V 5 bases and J 1 base, with 5 bases left between them. Germline assignment: CDR1 DFQATT and CDR2 SNEGSKA (reference sequence). This CDR3 is CSAGITNEKLFF. Written as DNA, the CDR3 is TGCAGTGCTGGGATAACTAATGAAAAACTGTTTTTT.

This clonotype showed up just a few times. The chain joins TRBV18 to TRBJ2-1; 7 bases map to TRBD2. This CDR3 contains 16 residues. Germline values: CDR1 KGHSH, CDR2 LQKENI. The ends lost 6 bases at V and 6 bases at J; junction bases unmatched: 14. CDR3 bases: TGTGCCAGCTCCCCCCGATCTAGCGGAGCTATCAATGAGCAGTTCTTC. Translated, it gives CASSPRSSGAINEQFF.

In this sample, this clonotype turned up many times. This sequence joins TRBV6-2 or TRBV6-3 and TRBJ2-1; TRBD2 matches at 13 bases. V was pared by 5 bases and J by 7 bases, with 5 bases of the junction left unmatched. The CDR3 is made up of 15 amino acids. Per the germline V gene, CDR1 is MNHEY and CDR2 is SVGEGT. In DNA, the CDR3 is TGTGCCAGCAGTCCCGGACTAGCGGGAGTTAATGAGCAGTTCTTC. Its translation: CASSPGLAGVNEQFF.

This clonotype was detected only a few times. The CDR3 is CASRTIENIQYF. CDR3 coding DNA: TGTGCCAGCAGGACAATAGAAAACATTCAGTACTTC. This chain joins TRBV6-5 and TRBJ2-4; D unresolved. CDR3 length: 12 amino acids. Germline-derived CDR1 and CDR2 are MNHEY and SVGAGI. Deletions cut 6 bases from V and 5 bases from J, with 8 bases between.

A few counts support this clonotype. An end of the junction differs from the germline gene, which may be a read error. The chain is built from TRBV6-6 and TRBJ2-5; D is undetermined. The CDR3 totals 11 residues. CDR1 is MNHNY and CDR2 is SVGAGI in the germline V gene (reference sequence). The CDR3 spells CASSYSGIVDF. In DNA, the CDR3 is TGTGCCAGCAGTTACTCGGGGATTGTGGACTTC.